This T cell receptor (beta chain) was sequenced in a study of blood T cell repertoires in COVID-19 (dated by TCRdb to 2020 to 2021). Study-level background: The collaborator samples originated in the United States, Italy and Spain and spanned the acute and convalescent phases of COVID-19. The prospective study material was composed of cDNA or gDNA derived from T cells, B-cell-depleted T cells, or PBMCs. Deeply sampled blood TCRbeta repertoires from subjects exposed to, actively infected with, or recovered from COVID-19 were included in the dataset. A freely available public database, intended as a resource for researchers studying the immune response to SARS-CoV-2, is where the repertoires were released. The samples were drawn from two sources: the first 160 participants of the ongoing ImmuneRACE study, and fewer than 1,500 subjects contributed by 6 global collaborators. The sample metadata nearly always contained a de-identified subject ID, COVID-19 status, age in years and sex. Where available, HLA class I and class II types were taken from metadata supplied by the sample provider and were not determined by assay-based typing. Overall study results and their limits: How much clinical and demographic metadata was included differed by source and by participant, and the metadata was provided uncurated.

Each collaborating institution followed its own protocols to collect whole blood in K2EDTA tubes. For TCRbeta analysis, collaborators shipped samples as frozen whole blood, isolated PBMCs, or DNA extracted from either of those sample types. With regard to this clone: Its cognate antigen has yet to be identified. Base qualities are missing; no much larger clone stands one base away.

The immunoSEQ Assay, a bias-controlled multiplex PCR, was used to amplify TCRbeta CDR3 regions from genomic DNA. The authors' analysis ran thus. The number of nucleated cells in each sample was estimated from the amplification of reference gene primers within the assay. To quantify the absolute abundance of each unique TCRbeta CDR3 rearrangement, sequence reads were collapsed and filtered. For each sample, productive Simpson clonality was calculated by taking the square root of Simpson's diversity index across productive rearrangements. This immuneACCESS table, as held by TCRdb, lists in-frame sequences with V and J called but not all clones. Of the missing ones, under half trace to an unresolved V gene in checked studies; the others have no known cause. V and J calls and clone size are copied from that table; D and trimming were computed from the DNA. For this sample the table gives fewer than 150,000 clones, of which 87% were detected only once. Jointly, the top ten make up 25% to 30% of the sample.

V is pruned by 0 bases and J by 5 bases, leaving 5 bases of the junction without a gene match. The CDR3 goes from the cysteine to the phenylalanine over 15 residues. CDR3 DNA is the only sequence kept; it has 45 bases, read in frame from the first base. The germline V gene encodes CDR1 MNHEY and CDR2 SVGAGI. This TCR was recovered from a woman aged 70-85 years with acute or convalescent COVID-19. Sequencing was performed on peripheral blood. Recombination connected TRBV6-5 to TRBJ2-5; the junction holds 8 bases that match TRBD2. Here is the DNA: TGTGCCAGCAGTTACTCGCACGGGGGGGCTGAGACCCAGTACTTC. It specifies CASSYSHGGAETQYF.